Listed below are T cell receptor beta chains from one sample, sequenced in a study of beta chain features in type 1 diabetes. Sequencing was performed with immunoSEQ multiplex PCR; in TCRdb, only in-frame clones are kept and a portion is missing. The table shows hundreds of thousands of clones, with 30% occurring only once. The sequencing sample was made of naive CD4+ T cells from blood. The source of these receptors is a man aged 18 to 30 in good health. CDR3s include the opening cysteine and the closing phenylalanine or tryptophan. Each record gives: J gene, V gene, CDR3 protein.

J gene: TRBJ2-2
V gene: TRBV18
CDR3 protein: CASSPRDRGAAGELFF

J gene: TRBJ2-1
V gene: TRBV20-1
CDR3 protein: CSASAGYEQFF

J gene: TRBJ2-5
V gene: TRBV25-1
CDR3 protein: CASSDSAGAGKTQYF

J gene: TRBJ2-1
V gene: TRBV29-1
CDR3 protein: CSVEWGYNEQFF

J gene: TRBJ2-1
V gene: TRBV28
CDR3 protein: CASSFPGLAGVFGEQFF

J gene: TRBJ1-5
V gene: TRBV9
CDR3 protein: CASSAGQPNQPQHF

J gene: TRBJ1-2
V gene: TRBV29-1
CDR3 protein: CSVEESTGNYGYTF

J gene: TRBJ2-1
V gene: TRBV30
CDR3 protein: CAWSRQGHEQFF

J gene: TRBJ2-7
V gene: TRBV7-2
CDR3 protein: CASSLGASGAYEQYF

J gene: TRBJ2-5
V gene: TRBV5-1
CDR3 protein: CASSLGGLGLRGQETQYF

J gene: TRBJ2-5
V gene: TRBV11-1
CDR3 protein: CASKRTGEETQYF

J gene: TRBJ2-7
V gene: TRBV7-2
CDR3 protein: CASSPRGSSYEQYF

J gene: TRBJ2-5
V gene: TRBV5-4
CDR3 protein: CASSLKGGAETQYF

J gene: TRBJ2-5
V gene: TRBV7-2
CDR3 protein: CASSRGTITGVQETQYF

J gene: TRBJ2-1
V gene: TRBV5-6
CDR3 protein: CASSAVRESSYNEQFF

J gene: TRBJ2-3
V gene: TRBV9
CDR3 protein: CASSVSVAGTGTDTQYF

J gene: TRBJ2-5
V gene: TRBV5-4
CDR3 protein: CASSYDSETQYF

J gene: TRBJ2-3
V gene: TRBV11-3
CDR3 protein: CASSAQTGTGGLDTQYF

J gene: TRBJ2-1
V gene: TRBV30
CDR3 protein: CAWTPGKTYNEQFF

J gene: TRBJ2-5
V gene: TRBV7-2
CDR3 protein: CASSAHGGRQETQYF

J gene: TRBJ1-3
V gene: TRBV18
CDR3 protein: CASSPLQGAAGNTIYF

J gene: TRBJ2-7
V gene: TRBV15
CDR3 protein: CATSRDLTGTYEQYF

J gene: TRBJ2-3
V gene: TRBV7-9
CDR3 protein: CASSLRGRPAVTDTQYF

J gene: TRBJ2-5
V gene: TRBV5-1
CDR3 protein: CASTLGGGKETQYF

J gene: TRBJ2-3
V gene: TRBV9
CDR3 protein: CASSVELAGGRGTDTQYF